The rows below give T cell receptor beta chains drawn from one sample of a study of blood T cell repertoires in COVID-19. Using immunoSEQ multiplex PCR, the repertoire was profiled, and TCRdb retains in-frame clones only, with some absent. Among about 99,000 clones listed, around 74% were seen once. The sequenced material came from peripheral blood. The source is a woman over 75 with active or convalescent COVID-19. CDR3s include the opening cysteine and the closing phenylalanine or tryptophan. The order of the fields is J gene, V gene, clone size, D gene, CDR3 DNA, CDR3 protein. D genes are given only for firm matches. Expanded clones are given a class, and other clones once, few, many or no size at all.

>TRBJ1-2|TRBV5-6|once|TRBD1
TGTGCCAGCAGCTTGTATGGACAGGGGGTATATTATGGCTACACCTTC
CASSLYGQGVYYGYTF
>TRBJ2-2|TRBV27|-|-
TGTGCCAGCAGTTTCATCATAGGGGTAAACACCGGGGAGCTGTTTTTT
CASSFIIGVNTGELFF
>TRBJ2-1|TRBV7-9|-|-
TGTGCCAGCAGCTCGCCTCGCGCACGGGGCTACAATGAGCAGTTCTTC
CASSSPRARGYNEQFF
>TRBJ1-2|TRBV7-2|-|-
TGTGCCAGCAGCTTATTAGGGGCCTCCTATGGCTACACCTTC
CASSLLGASYGYTF
>TRBJ2-3|TRBV21-1|-|-
TGTGCCAGCAGCAACCTTAGCGGGAGCACAGATACGCAGTATTTT
CASSNLSGSTDTQYF
>TRBJ2-7|TRBV18|-|TRBD2
TGTGCCAGCTCCCCAGCCCTAGCGGCCGAGCAGTACTTC
CASSPALAAEQYF
>TRBJ1-3|TRBV5-1|-|TRBD1
TGCGCCAGCAGCTCAGGACAGGGCGAGGACACCATATATTTT
CASSSGQGEDTIYF
>TRBJ1-6|TRBV19|-|-
TGTGCCACTTCGGACAGTTTTAATTCACCCCTCCACTTT
CATSDSFNSPLHF
>TRBJ2-7|TRBV19|-|-
TGTGCCAGTAGTAGGGGGAGGAGTTACTACGAGCAGTACTTC
CASSRGRSYYEQYF
>TRBJ2-6|TRBV11-2|once|-
TGTGCCAGCAGCCACGGGAGCTCTGGGGCCAACGTCCTGACTTTC
CASSHGSSGANVLTF
>TRBJ2-7|TRBV5-1|-|-
TGCGCCAGCAGCTTGGCGGGAGTCCCCACCTACGAGCAGTACTTC
CASSLAGVPTYEQYF
>TRBJ1-2|TRBV4-3|-|-
TGCGCCAGCAGCCAGGAAACAGGGTTCAACTATGGCTACACCTTC
CASSQETGFNYGYTF
>TRBJ2-1|TRBV14|-|TRBD2
TGTGCCAGCAGCATCCGCGGGGCGGGAGGGTACAATGAGCAGTTCTTC
CASSIRGAGGYNEQFF
>TRBJ2-5|TRBV20-1|-|-
TGCAGTGCTAGAGATAAAGAGACCCAGTACTTC
CSARDKETQYF
>TRBJ2-2|TRBV28|-|TRBD2
TGTGCCATCGCGGGAGGGCCAGGGGACGGGGAGCTGTTTTTT
CAIAGGPGDGELFF
>TRBJ2-5|TRBV14|-|-
TGTGCCAGCAGCCAAAGGGGAAGAGATTGGGAGACCCAGTACTTC
CASSQRGRDWETQYF
>TRBJ2-1|TRBV28|-|TRBD2
TGTGCCAGCAGTGGGGGGACTAGCGGGAGAAATGAGCAGTTCTTC
CASSGGTSGRNEQFF
>TRBJ2-6|TRBV6-2/TRBV6-3|-|-
TGTGCCAGCAGTTTACAGGCTGGGGCCAACGTCCTGACTTTC
CASSLQAGANVLTF
>TRBJ2-3|TRBV7-9|-|TRBD2
TGTGCCAGCAGCTCCACTAGCGGGAGAACAGATACGCAGTATTTT
CASSSTSGRTDTQYF
>TRBJ1-1|TRBV24-1|-|-
TGTGCCACCAGTGATCCCCAGGGCGAAGCTTTCTTT
CATSDPQGEAFF
>TRBJ2-1|TRBV14|-|-
TGTGCCAGCAGCCCTCCCAGGGTGAGAGCTTTGGATGAGCAGTTCTTC
CASSPPRVRALDEQFF
>TRBJ2-7|TRBV5-5|few|TRBD1
TGTGCCAGCAGCTGGGGACAGAGCTACGAGCAGTACTTC
CASSWGQSYEQYF
>TRBJ2-5|TRBV2|-|TRBD1
TGTGCCACTTCCAGGGGGAAGGGGGAGACCCAGTACTTC
CATSRGKGETQYF
>TRBJ1-3|TRBV2|-|-
TGTGCCAGCATGGGCAGGGCTGGAAACACCATATATTTT
CASMGRAGNTIYF
>TRBJ2-5|TRBV13|-|-
TGTGCCAGCAGCCCGACCTCGCCGGGCAGGGAAGAGACCCAGTACTTC
CASSPTSPGREETQYF
>TRBJ2-3|TRBV7-3|-|TRBD2
TGTGCCAGCAGCTTAGGTAGTAGCGGGAGTACAGATACGCAGTATTTT
CASSLGSSGSTDTQYF
>TRBJ2-1|TRBV4-1|-|TRBD2
TGCGCCAGCAGCCGCGATATCCCCGGGACTAGCGCAAACAATGAGCAGTTCTTC
CASSRDIPGTSANNEQFF
>TRBJ2-7|TRBV2|once|-
TGTGCCAGCCAGAACGGGGGATCCTCCTACGAGCAGTACTTC
CASQNGGSSYEQYF
>TRBJ2-3|TRBV19|-|TRBD2
TGTGCCAGTAGTAGCTCGCACAGCGGGAGTCCAGATACGCAGTATTTT
CASSSSHSGSPDTQYF
>TRBJ1-4|TRBV18|few|TRBD1
TGTGCCAGCTCACCTCCGGGACAGGACAATGAAAAACTGTTTTTT
CASSPPGQDNEKLFF
>TRBJ1-2|TRBV29-1|few|-
TGCAGCGTTGAAGAGGGGGCGCTTGGGTATGGCTACACCTTC
CSVEEGALGYGYTF
>TRBJ2-5|TRBV10-3|once|-
TGTGCCATCACGCGGGACAGCCAAGAGACCCAGTACTTC
CAITRDSQETQYF
>TRBJ1-5|TRBV4-1|-|TRBD1
TGCGCCAGCAGCCAGGAAACAGGGGACCAGCCCCAGCATTTT
CASSQETGDQPQHF
>TRBJ1-2|TRBV6-5|-|-
TGTGCCAGCAGTCTGTCAGGAATCTATGGCTACACCTTC
CASSLSGIYGYTF
>TRBJ2-7|TRBV5-1|-|TRBD1
TGCGCCAGCAGCCTGGGACCGGGACAGAGCTCCTACGAGCAGTACTTC
CASSLGPGQSSYEQYF
>TRBJ2-4|TRBV5-6|-|TRBD1
TGTGCCAGCAGCCCGGGACAGGGGTACATCGGTGAAAACATTCAGTACTTC
CASSPGQGYIGENIQYF
>TRBJ1-3|TRBV25-1|-|-
TGTGCCAGCAAAGAAGGGGGCTCTGGAAACACCATATATTTT
CASKEGGSGNTIYF
>TRBJ2-3|TRBV4-3|-|-
TGCGCCAGCAGCCAAGATTCGTTCGGGGGAGGACACACAGATACGCAGTATTTT
CASSQDSFGGGHTDTQYF
>TRBJ2-1|TRBV19|few|TRBD1
TGTGCCAGCACCCGGGACAGGGACCTCAATGAGCAGTTCTTC
CASTRDRDLNEQFF
>TRBJ2-7|TRBV24-1|-|-
TGTGCCACCAGTGATCCGAAGCGCTCCTACGAGCAGTACTTC
CATSDPKRSYEQYF
>TRBJ2-7|TRBV7-9|-|TRBD1
TGTGCCAGCAGCTTAGGGGACAGGGTCTCCTACGAGCAGTACTTC
CASSLGDRVSYEQYF
>TRBJ2-5|TRBV10-3|-|TRBD2
TGTGCCATCAGTGATCAGGCAGCGGGGGAGACCCAGTACTTC
CAISDQAAGETQYF
>TRBJ2-5|TRBV7-9|-|TRBD2
TGTGCCAGCAGCCGCCTCAACTCCAGACTAGCGGGCCAAGAGACCCAGTACTTC
CASSRLNSRLAGQETQYF
>TRBJ2-3|TRBV29-1|-|-
TGCAGCGTAGCGGAGATTGGTACGCAGTATTTT
CSVAEIGTQYF
>TRBJ1-2|TRBV5-5|-|-
TGTGCCAGCAGCGGCGCTACAGGGAGGGGCTATGGCTACACCTTC
CASSGATGRGYGYTF
>TRBJ1-6|TRBV15|few|-
TGTGCCACCAGCAGAGAAGGAGCCGGACCCCTCCACTTT
CATSREGAGPLHF
>TRBJ1-2|TRBV28|few|TRBD1
TGTGCCAGCAGTTCCTTTCAGGGGGACGGCTATGGCTACACCTTC
CASSSFQGDGYGYTF
>TRBJ2-5|TRBV12-3/TRBV12-4|-|TRBD2
TGTGCCAGCAGGGGGGGGGAGACCCAGTACTTC
CASRGGETQYF
>TRBJ2-1|TRBV9|-|-
TGTGCCAGCACCCCTTCCCCAGGGGTTGACAATGAGCAGTTCTTC
CASTPSPGVDNEQFF